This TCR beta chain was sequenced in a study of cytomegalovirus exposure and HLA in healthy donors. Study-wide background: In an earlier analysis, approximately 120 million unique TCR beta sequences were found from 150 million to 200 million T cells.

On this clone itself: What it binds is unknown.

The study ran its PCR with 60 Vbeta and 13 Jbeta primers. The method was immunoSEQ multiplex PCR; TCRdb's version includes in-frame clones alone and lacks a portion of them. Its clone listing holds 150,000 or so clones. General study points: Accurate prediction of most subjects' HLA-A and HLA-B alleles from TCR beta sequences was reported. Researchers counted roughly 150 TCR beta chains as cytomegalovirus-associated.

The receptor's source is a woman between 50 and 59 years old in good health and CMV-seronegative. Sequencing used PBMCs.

The CDR3 here is CAWSTGGGFLDQPQHF. The CDR3 DNA is TGTGCCTGGTCCACAGGGGGCGGTTTTTTAGATCAGCCCCAGCATTTT. This rearrangement joins TRBV30 to TRBJ1-5; 9 positions match TRBD1. V shed 5 bases, J shed 5 bases, and the junction held 13 bases outside the gene matches. The germline V gene has CDR1 GTSNPN and CDR2 SVGIG (reference sequence). The CDR3 sequence is 16 residues long.